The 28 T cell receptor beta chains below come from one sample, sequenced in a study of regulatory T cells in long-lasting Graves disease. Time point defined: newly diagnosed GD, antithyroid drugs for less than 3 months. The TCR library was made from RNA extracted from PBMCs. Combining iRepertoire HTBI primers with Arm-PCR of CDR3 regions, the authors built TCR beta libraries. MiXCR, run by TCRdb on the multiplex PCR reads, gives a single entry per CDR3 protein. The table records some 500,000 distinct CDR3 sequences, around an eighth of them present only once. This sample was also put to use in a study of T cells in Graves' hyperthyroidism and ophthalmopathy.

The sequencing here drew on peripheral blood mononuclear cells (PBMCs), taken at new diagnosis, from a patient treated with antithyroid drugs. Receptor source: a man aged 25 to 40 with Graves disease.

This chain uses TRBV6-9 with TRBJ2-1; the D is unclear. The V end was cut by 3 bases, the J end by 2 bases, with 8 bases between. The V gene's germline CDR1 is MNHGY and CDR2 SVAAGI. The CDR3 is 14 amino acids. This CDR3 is CASSYTATYNEQFF. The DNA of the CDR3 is TGTGCCAGCAGTTACACGGCTACCTACAATGAGCAGTTCTTC.

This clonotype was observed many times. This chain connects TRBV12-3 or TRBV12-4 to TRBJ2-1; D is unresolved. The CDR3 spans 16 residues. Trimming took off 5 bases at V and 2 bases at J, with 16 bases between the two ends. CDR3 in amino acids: CASSLQSPDTYNEQFF. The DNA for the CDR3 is TGTGCCAGCAGTCTTCAATCTCCCGACACCTACAATGAGCAGTTCTTC.

CDR3 amino acids: CASSLAVDRTDTQYF. The DNA of the CDR3 is TGTGCCAGCAGCTTGGCTGTGGACCGCACAGATACGCAGTATTTT. The chain has TRBV5-4 and TRBJ2-3; unclear D gene. Germline CDR1 reads SGHNT; CDR2 reads YYREEE (reference sequence). V was trimmed by 0 bases and J by 1 base, leaving 9 bases between them. The CDR3 loop spans 15 amino acids.

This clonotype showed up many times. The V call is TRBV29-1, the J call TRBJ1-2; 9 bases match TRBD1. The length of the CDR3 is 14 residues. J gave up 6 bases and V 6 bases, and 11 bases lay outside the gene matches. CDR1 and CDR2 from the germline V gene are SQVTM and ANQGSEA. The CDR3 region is CSVGVDRGGNGYTF. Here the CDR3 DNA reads TGCAGCGTGGGGGTGGACAGGGGCGGGAATGGCTACACCTTC. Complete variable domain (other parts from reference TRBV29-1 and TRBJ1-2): SAVISQKPSRDICQRGTSLTIQCQVDSQVTMMFWYRQQPGQSLTLIATANQGSEATYESGFVIDKFPISRPNLTFSTLTVSNMSPEDSSIYLCSVGVDRGGNGYTFGSGTRLTVV.

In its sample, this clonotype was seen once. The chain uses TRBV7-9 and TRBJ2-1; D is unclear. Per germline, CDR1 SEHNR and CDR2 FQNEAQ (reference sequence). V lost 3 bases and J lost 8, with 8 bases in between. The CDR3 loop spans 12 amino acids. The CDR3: CASSLAPDEQFF. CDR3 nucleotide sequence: TGTGCCAGCAGCTTGGCCCCCGATGAGCAGTTCTTC.

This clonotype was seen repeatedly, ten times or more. CDR3 sequence reads: CSAQRLAGNRETQYF. CDR3 nucleotides: TGCAGCGCCCAAAGGCTAGCGGGAAACCGAGAGACCCAGTACTTC. The chain has TRBV29-1 and TRBJ2-5, with 9 bases fitting TRBD2. This CDR3 spans 15 amino acids. Germline V CDR1 and CDR2: SQVTM, ANQGSEA. With 7 bases clipped from V and 4 bases from J, the junction kept 13 bases outside the gene matches.

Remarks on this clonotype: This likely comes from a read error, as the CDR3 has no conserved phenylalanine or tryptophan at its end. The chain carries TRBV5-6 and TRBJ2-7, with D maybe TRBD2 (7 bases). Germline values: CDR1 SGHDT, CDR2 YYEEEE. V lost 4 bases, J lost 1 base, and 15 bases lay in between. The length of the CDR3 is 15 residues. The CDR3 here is CASSRGLAASYEQYS. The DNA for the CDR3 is TGTGCCAGCAGCCGGGGGCTAGCGGCTTCCTACGAGCAGTACTCC.

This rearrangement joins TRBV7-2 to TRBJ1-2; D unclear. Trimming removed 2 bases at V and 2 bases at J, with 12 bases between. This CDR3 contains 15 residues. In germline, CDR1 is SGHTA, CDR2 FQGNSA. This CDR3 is CASSLRGRGNYGYTF. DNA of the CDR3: TGTGCCAGCAGCTTAAGAGGGCGCGGGAACTATGGCTACACCTTC.

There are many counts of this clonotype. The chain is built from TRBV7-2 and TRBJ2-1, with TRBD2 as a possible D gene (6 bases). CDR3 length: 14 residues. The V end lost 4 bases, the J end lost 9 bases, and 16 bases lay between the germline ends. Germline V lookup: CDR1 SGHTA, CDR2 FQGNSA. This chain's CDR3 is CASSYSGGSGEQFF. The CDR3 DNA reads TGTGCCAGCAGCTACTCAGGAGGGAGTGGTGAGCAGTTCTTC.

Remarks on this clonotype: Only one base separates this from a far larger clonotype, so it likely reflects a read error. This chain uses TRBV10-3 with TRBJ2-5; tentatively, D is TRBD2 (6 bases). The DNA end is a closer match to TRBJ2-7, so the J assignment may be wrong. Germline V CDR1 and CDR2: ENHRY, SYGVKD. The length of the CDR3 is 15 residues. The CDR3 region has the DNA TGTGCCATCAGTGATCCGGGACTGGGCTTCTACGAGCAGTACTTC. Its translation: CAISDPGLGFYEQYF.

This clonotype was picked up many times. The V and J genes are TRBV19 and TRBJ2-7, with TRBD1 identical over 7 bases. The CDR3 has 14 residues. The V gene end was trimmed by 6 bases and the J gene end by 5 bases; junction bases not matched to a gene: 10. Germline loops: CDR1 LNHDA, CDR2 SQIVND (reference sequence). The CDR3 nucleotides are TGTGCCAGTAGATCCGGGACAGCGGTTGACGAGCAGTACTTC. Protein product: CASRSGTAVDEQYF. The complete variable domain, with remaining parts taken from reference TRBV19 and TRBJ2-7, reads DGGITQSPKYLFRKEGQNVTLSCEQNLNHDAMYWYRQDPGQGLRLIYYSQIVNDFQKGDIAEGYSVSREKKESFPLTVTSAQKNPTAFYLCASRSGTAVDEQYFGPGTRLTVT.

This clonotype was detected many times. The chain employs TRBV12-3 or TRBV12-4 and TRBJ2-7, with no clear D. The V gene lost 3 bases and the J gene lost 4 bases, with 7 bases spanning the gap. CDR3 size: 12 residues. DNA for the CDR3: TGTGCCAGCAGTTTCATCTCTTACGAGCAGTACTTC. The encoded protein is CASSFISYEQYF.

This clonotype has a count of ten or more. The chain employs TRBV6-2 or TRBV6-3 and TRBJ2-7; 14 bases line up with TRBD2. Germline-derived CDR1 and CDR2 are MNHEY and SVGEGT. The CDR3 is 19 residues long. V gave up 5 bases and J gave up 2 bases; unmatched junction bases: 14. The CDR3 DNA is TGTGCCAGCAGTCATCCGGGACTAGCGGGAGACCCATATACCTACGAGCAGTACTTC. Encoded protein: CASSHPGLAGDPYTYEQYF.

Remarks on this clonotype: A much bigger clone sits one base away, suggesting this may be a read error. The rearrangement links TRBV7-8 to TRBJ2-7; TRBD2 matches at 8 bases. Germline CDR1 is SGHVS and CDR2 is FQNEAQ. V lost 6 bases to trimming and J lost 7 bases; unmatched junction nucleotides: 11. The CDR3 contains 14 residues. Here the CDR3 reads CASRGLANYNEQYF. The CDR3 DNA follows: TGTGCCAGCAGAGGACTAGCCAACTACAATGAGCAGTACTTC.

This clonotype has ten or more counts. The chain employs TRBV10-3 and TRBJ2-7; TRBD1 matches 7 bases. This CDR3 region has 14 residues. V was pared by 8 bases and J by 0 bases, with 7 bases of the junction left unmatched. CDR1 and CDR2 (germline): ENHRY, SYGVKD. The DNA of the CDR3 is TGTGCCATCCAAGACTGGGACAGCTCCTACGAGCAGTACTTC. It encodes CAIQDWDSSYEQYF.

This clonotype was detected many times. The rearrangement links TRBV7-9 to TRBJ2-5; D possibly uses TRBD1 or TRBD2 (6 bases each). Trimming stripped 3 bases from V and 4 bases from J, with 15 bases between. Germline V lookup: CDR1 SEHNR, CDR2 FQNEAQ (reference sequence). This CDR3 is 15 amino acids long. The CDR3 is CASSLARGVPETQYF. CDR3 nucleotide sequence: TGTGCCAGCAGCTTGGCAAGGGGGGTCCCAGAGACCCAGTACTTC.

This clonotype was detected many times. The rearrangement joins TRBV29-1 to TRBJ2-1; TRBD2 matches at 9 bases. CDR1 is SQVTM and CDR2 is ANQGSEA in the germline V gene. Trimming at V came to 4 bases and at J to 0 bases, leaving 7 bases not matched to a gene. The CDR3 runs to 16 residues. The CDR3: CSVGGGRGSSYNEQFF. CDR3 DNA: TGCAGCGTTGGGGGCGGGAGGGGGAGCTCCTACAATGAGCAGTTCTTC.

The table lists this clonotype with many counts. CDR3 protein: CSARSLSYEQYF. CDR3 DNA: TGCAGTGCTAGGTCGCTTAGCTACGAGCAGTACTTC. The chain employs TRBV20-1 and TRBJ2-7; no clear D gene. This CDR3 has 12 residues. Trimming pared 3 bases from V and 3 bases from J, leaving 9 bases between. From germline, CDR1 is DFQATT and CDR2 SNEGSKA (reference sequence).

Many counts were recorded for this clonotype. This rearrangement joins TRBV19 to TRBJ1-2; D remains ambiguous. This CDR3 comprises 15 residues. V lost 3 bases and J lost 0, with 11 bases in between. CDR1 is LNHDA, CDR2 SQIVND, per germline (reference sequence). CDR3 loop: CASSIWGEANYGYTF. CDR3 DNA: TGTGCCAGTAGTATCTGGGGAGAAGCTAACTATGGCTACACCTTC.

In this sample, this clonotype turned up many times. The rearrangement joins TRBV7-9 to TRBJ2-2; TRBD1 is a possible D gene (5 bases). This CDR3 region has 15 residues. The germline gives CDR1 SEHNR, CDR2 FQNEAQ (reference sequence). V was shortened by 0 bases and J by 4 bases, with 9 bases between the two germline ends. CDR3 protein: CASSLADSITGELFF. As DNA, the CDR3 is TGTGCCAGCAGCTTAGCCGACAGTATCACCGGGGAGCTGTTTTTT.

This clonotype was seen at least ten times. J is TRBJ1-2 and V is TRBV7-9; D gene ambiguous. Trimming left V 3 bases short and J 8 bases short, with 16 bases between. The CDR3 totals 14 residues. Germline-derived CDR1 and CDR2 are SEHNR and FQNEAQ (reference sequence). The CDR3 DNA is TGTGCCAGCAGCTTCCTGGACTCGACTATGGGCTACACCTTC. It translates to CASSFLDSTMGYTF.

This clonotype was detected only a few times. CDR3 protein: CASSLPPGTGATFYGYTF. The CDR3, as DNA: TGTGCCAGCAGCCTACCCCCCGGGACAGGGGCAACTTTCTATGGCTACACCTTC. The V gene is TRBV11-2, the J gene TRBJ1-2; the match to TRBD1 covers 10 bases. CDR1 and CDR2 from the germline V gene are SGHAT and FQNNGV. Trimming took 5 bases from V and 4 from J; bases not matched to a gene: 16. CDR3 length equals 18 residues.

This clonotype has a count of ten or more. The CDR3 sequence: CASSGETGYQETQYF. The DNA of the CDR3 is TGCGCCAGCAGCGGAGAGACGGGGTACCAAGAGACCCAGTACTTC. The rearrangement links TRBV5-1 to TRBJ2-5, with D possibly matching TRBD2 (5 bases). Looked up from germline, CDR1 is SGHRS and CDR2 is YFSETQ. Trimming removed 4 bases from V and 0 bases from J, with 13 bases in between. The CDR3 covers 15 residues.

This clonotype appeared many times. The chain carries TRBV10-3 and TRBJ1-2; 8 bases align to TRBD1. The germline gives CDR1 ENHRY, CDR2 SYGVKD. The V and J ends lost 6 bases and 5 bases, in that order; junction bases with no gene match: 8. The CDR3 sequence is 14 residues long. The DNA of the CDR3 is TGTGCCATCAGGCTCGGACAGGGAGTATATGGCTACACCTTC. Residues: CAIRLGQGVYGYTF.

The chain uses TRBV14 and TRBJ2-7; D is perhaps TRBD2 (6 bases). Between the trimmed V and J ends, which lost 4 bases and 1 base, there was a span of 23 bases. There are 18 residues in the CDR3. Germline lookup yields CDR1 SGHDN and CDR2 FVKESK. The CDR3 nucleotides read TGTGCCAGCAGCCCTCTCTCGTTGGCGGGAACGAGGTCCTACGAGCAGTACTTC. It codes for CASSPLSLAGTRSYEQYF.

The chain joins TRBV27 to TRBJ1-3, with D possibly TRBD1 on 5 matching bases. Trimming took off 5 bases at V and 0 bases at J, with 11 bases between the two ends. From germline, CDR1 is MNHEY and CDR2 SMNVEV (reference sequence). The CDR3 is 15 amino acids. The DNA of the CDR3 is TGTGCCAGCAGTCCGATCGGGACCTCTGGAAACACCATATATTTT. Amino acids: CASSPIGTSGNTIYF.

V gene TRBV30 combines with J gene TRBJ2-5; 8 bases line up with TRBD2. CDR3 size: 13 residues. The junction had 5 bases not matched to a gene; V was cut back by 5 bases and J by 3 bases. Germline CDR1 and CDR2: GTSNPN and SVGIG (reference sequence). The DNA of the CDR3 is TGTGCCTGGGATAGCGGGGCTAAAGAGACCCAGTACTTC. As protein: CAWDSGAKETQYF.

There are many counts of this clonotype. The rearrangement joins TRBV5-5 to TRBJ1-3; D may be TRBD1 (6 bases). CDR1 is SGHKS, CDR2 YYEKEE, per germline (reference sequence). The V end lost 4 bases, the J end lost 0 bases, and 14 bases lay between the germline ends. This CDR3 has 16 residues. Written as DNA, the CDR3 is TGTGCCAGCAGCCGGGGGGCAGCAGACTCTGGAAACACCATATATTTT. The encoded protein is CASSRGAADSGNTIYF.